The 11 T cell receptor beta chains given below trace back to one sample, sequenced in a study of T cell responses to AZD1222 COVID-19 vaccine. TCRdb's copy holds only in-frame clones and misses some; the assay was immunoSEQ multiplex PCR. The sample holds about 120,000 clones, around 89% seen once. Specimen: peripheral blood, collected on day 0 of AZD1222 vaccination. The receptors were gathered from an adult in good health.

This chain joins TRBV5-4 and TRBJ2-3, with TRBD1 as a possible D gene (6 bases). V gave up 6 bases and J gave up 4 bases, with 18 bases separating them. CDR1 and CDR2 (germline): SGHNT, YYREEE (reference sequence). This CDR3 region has 15 residues. The CDR3 nucleotides read TGTGCCAGCAACAGAGGACAGCCCCTCGCAGATACGCAGTATTTT. Its translation: CASNRGQPLADTQYF.

The chain carries TRBV11-2 and TRBJ1-6, with D uncertain. The CDR3 has 12 amino acids. The germline gives CDR1 SGHAT, CDR2 FQNNGV. Trimming removed 2 bases at V and 12 bases at J, with 8 bases between. The CDR3 protein is CASSLRSLPLHF. The CDR3 nucleotides read TGTGCCAGCAGCTTACGTTCCCTACCCCTCCACTTT.

The V gene is TRBV19, the J gene TRBJ2-7, with 10 nucleotides matching TRBD1. This CDR3 region has 14 residues. Per germline, CDR1 LNHDA and CDR2 SQIVND (reference sequence). V trimming: 5 bases; J trimming: 3 bases; junction bases outside the gene matches: 4. The CDR3, as DNA: TGTGCCAGTAGTGTCGGACAGGGGGGCTACGAGCAGTACTTC. Residues: CASSVGQGGYEQYF.

V gene TRBV10-1 combines with J gene TRBJ2-7, with TRBD1 as a possible D gene (6 bases). From germline, CDR1 is WNHNN and CDR2 SYGVQD (reference sequence). With 7 bases removed from V and 5 bases from J, the gap between germline ends came to 15 bases. This CDR3 spans 13 amino acids. The CDR3 region is CASTPIGGHEQYF. DNA of the CDR3: TGCGCCAGCACCCCGATTGGGGGCCACGAGCAGTACTTC.

V is TRBV6-6 and J is TRBJ1-5, with 9 positions matching TRBD1. CDR3 length: 16 residues. The V and J ends lost 0 bases and 4 bases, in that order; junction bases with no gene match: 4. Germline lookup yields CDR1 MNHNY and CDR2 SVGAGI (reference sequence). The CDR3: CASSYSPGTGNQPQHF. In DNA, the CDR3 is TGTGCCAGCAGTTACTCCCCCGGGACAGGGAATCAGCCCCAGCATTTT.

The CDR3 nucleotides are TGTGCCAGCAGTTTTCCTTCATCAGATACGCAGTATTTT. It encodes CASSFPSSDTQYF. This sequence joins TRBV28 and TRBJ2-3; D is unclear. The V gene's germline CDR1 is MDHEN and CDR2 SYDVKM. Trimming pared 3 bases from V and 4 bases from J, leaving 8 bases between. CDR3 length: 13 amino acids.

This clone was seen only a few times. One junction end does not reproduce the germline sequence, and a read error may be involved. The gene calls are TRBV6-1 and TRBJ1-5; 9 bases are shared with TRBD1. The germline CDR1 and CDR2 sequences are MNHNS and SASEGT. This CDR3 contains 14 residues. CDR3 residues: CASRDRGWDQPQHF. CDR3 nucleotide sequence: TGTGCCAGCCGTGACAGGGGGTGGGATCAGCCCCAGCATTTT.

The genes are TRBV15 and TRBJ1-5; possibly TRBD1 for D (6 bases). Trimming took off 5 bases at V and 2 bases at J, with 13 bases between the two ends. The CDR3 extends over 15 amino acids. Per germline, CDR1 LNHNV and CDR2 YYDKDF (reference sequence). The CDR3, as DNA: TGTGCCACCAGCCGTTTTAAGGGGGGCAATCAGCCCCAGCATTTT. Amino acids: CATSRFKGGNQPQHF. Full variable domain (remainder filled in from reference TRBV15 and TRBJ1-5): DAMVIQNPRYQVTQFGKPVTLSCSQTLNHNVMYWYQQKSSQAPKLLFHYYDKDFNNEADTPDNFQSRRPNTSFCFLDIRSPGLGDTAMYLCATSRFKGGNQPQHFGDGTRLSIL.

As for this clone: This sample also contains other DNA sequences that code for the same CDR3. CDR3: CASSLAGPTYEQYF. CDR3 bases: TGTGCCAGCAGCTTAGCCGGACCCACCTACGAGCAGTACTTC. The V call is TRBV7-2, the J call TRBJ2-7, with unresolved D. Germline lookup yields CDR1 SGHTA and CDR2 FQGNSA. Trimming shortened V by 0 bases and J by 2 bases, and 8 bases separated the two germline ends. CDR3 length: 14 amino acids.

The V gene is TRBV19, the J gene TRBJ2-7, with 8 positions matching TRBD2. The CDR3 has 15 amino acids. From germline, CDR1 is LNHDA and CDR2 SQIVND (reference sequence). V was pared by 4 bases and J by 1 base, with 6 bases of the junction left unmatched. Here the CDR3 reads CASSTRLARSYEQYF. Here the CDR3 DNA reads TGTGCCAGTAGTACCCGACTAGCGAGGTCCTACGAGCAGTACTTC. The full variable domain, rest sourced from reference TRBV19 and TRBJ2-7, is DGGITQSPKYLFRKEGQNVTLSCEQNLNHDAMYWYRQDPGQGLRLIYYSQIVNDFQKGDIAEGYSVSREKKESFPLTVTSAQKNPTAFYLCASSTRLARSYEQYFGPGTRLTVT.

V and J are TRBV19 and TRBJ2-1; D is unresolved. The CDR3 contains 13 residues. Trimming took 2 bases from V and 6 from J, leaving 8 bases between them. Germline CDR1 reads LNHDA; CDR2 reads SQIVND (reference sequence). The CDR3 is CASSISLVNEQFF. The CDR3 bases are TGTGCCAGTAGTATATCCCTAGTCAATGAGCAGTTCTTC.